This paragraph reports one TCR beta chain. Antigen: not known. This record belongs to a study of shared clonotypes between healthy human individuals. Study-level background: Researchers assigned three CD4 naive, three CD4 memory, two CD8 naive and one CD8 memory plate to each donor.

Original processing notes: ImmunoSEQ junction-only sequences lacked quality scores, so their filtering differed. Produced via immunoSEQ multiplex PCR; TCRdb's table is partial and in-frame only. The V and J calls and clone size come from that table; D and trimming were worked out from the DNA. The sample has around 1.5 million clones, 95% to 99% seen once. The V gene's germline CDR1 is SGHRS and CDR2 YFSETQ. V lost 0 bases to trimming and J lost 8 bases, with 18 bases between them. This CDR3 has 16 residues. Whole-study results and caveats: Shared clonotypes: 4.5% to 5% naive CD4, roughly 4% naive CD8, 2% to 2.5% memory CD4, about 0.41% memory CD8. Large sequencing depth failed to make sorted-subset sequencing complete, rarefaction showed.

The rearrangement joins TRBV5-1 to TRBJ2-1; perhaps D is TRBD1 or TRBD2 (5 bases each). The source is a man aged 25-45 years in good health. Sequences were obtained from naive CD4+ T cells sorted from blood. Subset reported: CD45RA+ positively selected. The CDR3 sequence: CASSLASGFRGHEQFF. DNA of the CDR3: TGCGCCAGCAGCTTGGCTTCGGGATTTAGGGGTCATGAGCAGTTCTTC.